This T cell receptor beta chain is from a study of regulatory T cells in long-lasting Graves disease. Study-level background: Graves' patients with a new diagnosis had received antithyroid drugs under 3 months.

Construction of the TCR beta libraries employed iRepertoire HTBI primers in conjunction with Arm-PCR of CDR3 regions. From the multiplex PCR reads, TCRdb called clonotypes with MiXCR, one entry per CDR3 protein. Of approximately 400,000 distinct CDR3 sequences in the sample, about a sixth were seen once. Only a few counts were recorded for this clonotype. Noted time point: newly diagnosed GD, antithyroid drugs for less than 3 months. PBMCs were the source of the RNA used for TCR sequencing. The source material was peripheral blood mononuclear cells (PBMCs), sampled at new diagnosis, from a patient treated with antithyroid drugs. The receptor was isolated from a female donor with Graves disease.

DNA of the CDR3: TGTGCCACCTCAGCGGGATACTCTGGAAACACCATATATTTT. Amino acids: CATSAGYSGNTIYF. V and J are TRBV27 and TRBJ1-3; D is unclear. Germline CDR1 MNHEY, CDR2 SMNVEV (reference sequence). The CDR3 is 14 amino acids. V was pared by 10 bases and J by 0 bases, with 13 bases between.